This T cell receptor (beta chain) was recovered during a study of regulatory T cells in long-lasting Graves disease. Arm-PCR of CDR3 regions and iRepertoire HTBI primers were used to build TCR beta libraries. Each CDR3 protein gets one entry after TCRdb re-called the multiplex PCR reads with MiXCR. The data contain approximately 480,000 distinct CDR3 sequences, 15% to 20% of them singletons. In the case of this clonotype: Its antigen remains unknown. One base away lies a much larger clone, so this may be a sequencing read error.

Study-wide findings and caveats: Less diverse TCR repertoires were seen in persistent Graves' patients than in newly diagnosed ones.

Time point in this sample: newly diagnosed GD, antithyroid drugs for less than 3 months. From RNA extracted from PBMCs, the TCR library was made. The collection involved drawing 7.5 to 9.5 milliliters of peripheral blood into EDTA tubes. Germline CDR1 DFQATT, CDR2 SNEGSKA (reference sequence). The CDR3 extends over 14 amino acids. V gave up 6 bases and J gave up 10 bases; unmatched junction bases: 13. The same data also contributed to another study, on T cells in Graves' hyperthyroidism and ophthalmopathy.

This receptor was taken from a man aged 40-55 years with Graves disease. Sample: peripheral blood mononuclear cells (PBMCs), taken at new diagnosis, from a patient treated with antithyroid drugs. The V call is TRBV20-1, the J call TRBJ2-1, with 9 bases that match TRBD1. DNA for the CDR3: TGCAGTGCGACGGACAGGGGAAGGGGCTACGAGCAGTTCTTC. It encodes CSATDRGRGYEQFF.